This T cell receptor (beta chain) is drawn from a study of identical twins. Using its own MiXCR run on the 5' RACE reads, TCRdb lists one record per CDR3 protein. The data contain 200,000 to 250,000 distinct CDR3 sequences, 5.5% to 7.5% of them singletons. This CDR3 is 13 amino acids long. Germline lookup yields CDR1 LGHDT and CDR2 YNNKEL (reference sequence). V was shortened by 8 bases and J by 5 bases, with 15 bases between the two germline ends. This clonotype was counted ten times or more. These same records also appear under a second study, on T cells expressing NK-cell markers.

The source material was CD8+ T cells sorted from blood. The TCR comes from a woman aged 18 to 35 in good health. This chain joins TRBV3-1 and TRBJ2-5; D is possibly TRBD1 or TRBD2 (7 bases each). The CDR3 DNA sequence: TGTGCCAGCCTAGGACTAGGGGGCGAGACCCAGTACTTC. Its translation: CASLGLGGETQYF.